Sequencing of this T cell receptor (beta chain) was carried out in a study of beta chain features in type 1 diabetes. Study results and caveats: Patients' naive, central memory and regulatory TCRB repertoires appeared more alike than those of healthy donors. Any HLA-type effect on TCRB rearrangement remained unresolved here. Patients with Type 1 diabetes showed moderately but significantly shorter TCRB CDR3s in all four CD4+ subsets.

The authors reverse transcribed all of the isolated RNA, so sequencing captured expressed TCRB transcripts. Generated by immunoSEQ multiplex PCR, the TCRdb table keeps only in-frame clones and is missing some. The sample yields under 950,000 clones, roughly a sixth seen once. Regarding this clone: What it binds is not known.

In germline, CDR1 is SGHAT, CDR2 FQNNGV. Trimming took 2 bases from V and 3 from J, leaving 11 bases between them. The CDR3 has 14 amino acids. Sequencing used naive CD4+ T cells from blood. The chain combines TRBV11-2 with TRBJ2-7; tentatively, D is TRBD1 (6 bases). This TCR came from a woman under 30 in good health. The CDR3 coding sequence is TGTGCCAGCAGCTTAACGGGACACCTCTACGAGCAGTACTTC. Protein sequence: CASSLTGHLYEQYF.